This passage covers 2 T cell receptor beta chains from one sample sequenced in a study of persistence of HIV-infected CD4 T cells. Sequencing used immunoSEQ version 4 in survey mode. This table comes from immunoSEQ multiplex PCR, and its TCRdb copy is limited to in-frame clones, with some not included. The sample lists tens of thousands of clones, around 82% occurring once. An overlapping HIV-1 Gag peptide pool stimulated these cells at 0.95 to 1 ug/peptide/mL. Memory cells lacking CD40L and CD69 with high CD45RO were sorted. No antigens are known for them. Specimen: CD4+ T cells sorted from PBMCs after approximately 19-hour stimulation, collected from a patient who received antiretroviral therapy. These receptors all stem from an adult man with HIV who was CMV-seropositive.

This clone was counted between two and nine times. The CDR3 loop reads CASSLGPDRASPLHF. CDR3 nucleotides: TGTGCCAGCAGTTTAGGTCCGGACAGGGCTTCACCCCTCCACTTT. The rearrangement links TRBV27 to TRBJ1-6, with 8 positions matching TRBD1. Germline trimming cut 2 bases from V and 9 bases from J; bases unmatched to any gene: 6. The CDR3 has 15 residues. CDR1 and CDR2 from the germline V gene are MNHEY and SMNVEV (reference sequence).

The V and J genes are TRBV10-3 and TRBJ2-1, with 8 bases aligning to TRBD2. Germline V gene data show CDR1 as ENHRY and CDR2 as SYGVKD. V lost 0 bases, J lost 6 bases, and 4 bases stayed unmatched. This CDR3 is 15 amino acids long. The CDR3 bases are TGTGCCATCAGTGAGTCGGGACTAGGGACCAATGAGCAGTTCTTC. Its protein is CAISESGLGTNEQFF.